Listed here are 16 T cell receptor beta chains from one sample, sequenced in a study of neurological immune-mediated disorders. TCRdb redid the calling of the 5' RACE reads with MiXCR, one entry per CDR3 protein. This sample has 50,000 to 60,000 distinct CDR3 sequences, with under 4.5% found just once. Source material: CD4+ T cells from blood. The receptors were gathered from a woman between 40 and 50 years old with multiple sclerosis.

CDR3 coding DNA: TGTGCCAGCTCCCCAGTGGCTAGCGGGGGGGCCGGCACAGATACGCAGTATTTT. Translated: CASSPVASGGAGTDTQYF. This chain uses TRBV18 with TRBJ2-3; 12 bases agree with TRBD2. Germline lookup yields CDR1 KGHSH and CDR2 LQKENI. Trimming cost V 6 bases and J 1 base; bases outside gene matches: 11. The CDR3 is 18 amino acids.

This clonotype was recorded at least ten times. The chain combines TRBV6-5 with TRBJ1-4; D perhaps matches TRBD1 (6 bases). V was trimmed by 6 bases and J by 8 bases, leaving 16 bases between them. CDR1 and CDR2 (germline): MNHEY, SVGAGI. CDR3 length equals 14 residues. The CDR3, as DNA: TGTGCCAGCAGGCCACGCAGGGGCGGGGAAAAACTGTTTTTT. This codes for CASRPRRGGEKLFF.

V is TRBV7-9 and J is TRBJ2-3; the D gene is possibly TRBD1 (5 bases). In germline, CDR1 is SEHNR, CDR2 FQNEAQ (reference sequence). V lost 8 bases, J lost 3 bases, and 18 bases lay in between. CDR3 length equals 15 residues. The CDR3 bases are TGTGCCAGCCCTGGGGCAGGGTTTAGGACAGATACGCAGTATTTT. It yields the protein CASPGAGFRTDTQYF.

This clonotype was seen at least ten times. The V and J genes are TRBV11-2 and TRBJ1-6, with D tentatively TRBD1 (5 bases). V shed 0 bases and J shed 1 base, with 7 bases lying between them. Germline V gives CDR1 SGHAT, CDR2 FQNNGV. The CDR3 has 16 residues. The CDR3 here is CASSLDRESYNSPLHF. The DNA for the CDR3 is TGTGCCAGCAGCTTAGACAGGGAGTCCTATAATTCACCCCTCCACTTT. The full variable domain, completed using reference TRBV11-2 and TRBJ1-6, is EAGVAQSPRYKIIEKRQSVAFWCNPISGHATLYWYQQILGQGPKLLIQFQNNGVVDDSQLPKDRFSAERLKGVDSTLKIQPAKLEDSAVYLCASSLDRESYNSPLHFGNGTRLTVT.

This clonotype was counted at least ten times. The V gene is TRBV4-2, the J gene TRBJ2-4, with 9 nucleotides matching TRBD1. CDR1 and CDR2 (germline): LGHNA, YNFKEQ. With 2 bases clipped from V and 5 bases from J, the junction kept 4 bases outside the gene matches. The length of the CDR3 is 15 residues. CDR3 loop: CASSQPGQGENIQYF. For the CDR3, the DNA is TGTGCCAGCAGCCAACCGGGACAGGGAGAAAACATTCAGTACTTC.

The table lists this clonotype with many counts. J is TRBJ1-2 and V is TRBV24-1; 8 bases are a match to TRBD1. In germline, CDR1 is KGHDR, CDR2 SFDVKD. V trimming: 4 bases; J trimming: 6 bases; junction bases outside the gene matches: 9. The length of the CDR3 is 15 residues. CDR3 sequence: CATSDPGQGGDGYTF. The CDR3 coding sequence is TGTGCCACCAGTGACCCCGGACAGGGCGGCGATGGCTACACCTTC.

This clonotype was recorded at least ten times. The rearrangement links TRBV12-3 or TRBV12-4 to TRBJ2-1, with a weak D call TRBD1 (5 bases). V gave up 3 bases and J gave up 2 bases, with 14 bases separating them. This CDR3 region has 16 residues. CDR3 sequence (DNA): TGTGCCAGCAGTTTTGCGGCAGGGTCAACCTACAATGAGCAGTTCTTC. Amino acids: CASSFAAGSTYNEQFF.

In its sample, this clonotype was seen many times. This chain links TRBV5-6 with TRBJ1-2, with no clear D. Per the germline V gene, CDR1 is SGHDT and CDR2 is YYEEEE. The length of the CDR3 is 13 residues. Trimming removed 0 bases at V and 5 bases at J, with 8 bases between. The CDR3 nucleotides are TGTGCCAGCAGCTTGGCCAGGTGGTATGGCTACACCTTC. This encodes CASSLARWYGYTF.

This clonotype occurred many times. This chain connects TRBV5-1 to TRBJ2-3, with 8 bases identical to TRBD1. The ends lost 3 bases at V and 2 bases at J; junction bases unmatched: 5. The CDR3 spans 15 residues. Germline V gives CDR1 SGHRS, CDR2 YFSETQ. CDR3 DNA: TGCGCCAGCAGCTCGGCAGGGGGCCCCACAGATACGCAGTATTTT. Protein: CASSSAGGPTDTQYF.

This clonotype showed up many times. This sequence joins TRBV4-1 and TRBJ1-2; D gene ambiguous. V was pared by 1 base and J by 5 bases, with 2 bases between. Germline V gives CDR1 MGHRA, CDR2 YSYEKL. CDR3 length: 11 residues. CDR3 nucleotides: TGCGCCAGCAGCCAAGGGTATGGCTACACCTTC. Its translation: CASSQGYGYTF.

This clonotype was observed many times. The chain recombines TRBV6-1 with TRBJ1-2; 7 bases align to TRBD1. V trimming: 4 bases; J trimming: 2 bases; junction bases outside the gene matches: 13. This CDR3 region has 17 residues. CDR1 and CDR2 from the germline V gene are MNHNS and SASEGT. CDR3 sequence: CASSGAPGTAQNYGYTF. CDR3 DNA sequence: TGTGCCAGCAGTGGAGCCCCCGGGACAGCCCAAAACTATGGCTACACCTTC.

This clonotype was picked up many times. This chain uses TRBV5-1 with TRBJ1-3; D uncertain. The CDR3 length is 16 residues. Trimming removed 2 bases at V and 0 bases at J, with 12 bases between. CDR1 and CDR2 (germline): SGHRS, YFSETQ. CDR3 in amino acids: CASSFGGSLSGNTIYF. CDR3 sequence (DNA): TGCGCCAGCAGCTTTGGTGGGAGCCTCTCTGGAAACACCATATATTTT.

This clonotype was seen at least ten times. The chain is built from TRBV5-1 and TRBJ1-3; no clear D gene. The CDR3 consists of 13 residues. V was pared by 1 base and J by 3 bases, with 5 bases between. The germline CDR1 and CDR2 sequences are SGHRS and YFSETQ. The CDR3 DNA reads TGCGCCAGCAGCTTGTTCGATGGAAACACCATATATTTT. It translates to CASSLFDGNTIYF.

The sample holds many counts of this clonotype. This chain links TRBV7-8 with TRBJ1-5; D is ambiguous. V was trimmed by 3 bases and J by 4 bases, leaving 13 bases between them. Per germline, CDR1 SGHVS and CDR2 FQNEAQ. This CDR3 is built from 15 residues. CDR3 nucleotide sequence: TGTGCCAGCAGCTTGGGTCGGACCATAAATCAGCCCCAGCATTTT. Translating it yields CASSLGRTINQPQHF.

This clonotype was detected many times. The chain couples TRBV20-1 to TRBJ1-1; D ambiguous. V lost 4 bases to trimming and J lost 4 bases, with 13 bases between them. Germline V CDR1 and CDR2: DFQATT, SNEGSKA (reference sequence). The CDR3 runs to 13 residues. The CDR3 nucleotides read TGCAGTGCTATTTTAGGAAAGGGCACTGAAGCTTTCTTT. It yields the protein CSAILGKGTEAFF.

This clonotype was observed many times. The chain employs TRBV19 and TRBJ1-5; 8 bases align to TRBD1. This CDR3 has 14 residues. Trimming took 7 bases from V and 6 from J; bases not matched to a gene: 8. Germline CDR1 LNHDA, CDR2 SQIVND (reference sequence). As DNA, the CDR3 is TGTGCCAGTACCTTGACAGGGGCCGGTCAGCCCCAGCATTTT. Its translation: CASTLTGAGQPQHF.